The sample holds many counts of the clone carrying this T cell receptor beta chain. TCRdb re-analysed the 5' RACE reads in MiXCR, keeping a single row per CDR3 protein. The sample lists fewer than 80,000 distinct CDR3 sequences; less than 6% were seen once. Germline loops: CDR1 MNHEY, CDR2 SMNVEV (reference sequence). The CDR3 length is 15 residues. V was clipped by 0 bases and J by 4 bases, with 10 bases between them. The sample originates from a study of neurological immune-mediated disorders. 2 million unsorted PBMCs were stored in RNAlater at -80 °C before RNA extraction. The chain has TRBV27 and TRBJ2-1; either TRBD1 or TRBD2 may fit D (5 bases each). The sample taken for sequencing was PBMCs. The clonotype comes from a woman aged 45-60 years with multiple sclerosis. The CDR3 reads CASSLSGVSYNEQFF. In nucleotides, the CDR3 is TGTGCCAGCAGTTTATCGGGGGTTTCGTACAATGAGCAGTTCTTC.